This T cell receptor (beta chain) originates from a study of T cells in Graves' hyperthyroidism and ophthalmopathy. Turning to the study itself: Any treatment followed the collection of peripheral blood at initial diagnosis.

The germline V gene has CDR1 GTSNPN and CDR2 SVGIG (reference sequence). V was trimmed by 4 bases and J by 0 bases, leaving 10 bases between them. The CDR3 runs 14 residues. The study, taken as a whole, reports: Blood samples included most of the expanded thyroid clonotypes exceeding 0.001.

Exclusion of a patient resulted from uncontrolled infection, other autoimmune disease, pregnancy or lactation. This clonotype was recorded many times. The target antigen is unknown. Researchers took RNA transcripts and amplified the TCR beta CDR3 regions from them. The primer set for the first-round RT-PCR of the TCR CDR3 was HTBI. TCRdb independently ran MiXCR on the multiplex PCR reads; one entry per CDR3 protein. The sample consists of approximately 520,000 distinct CDR3 sequences, about a fifth of them appearing once. The chain employs TRBV30 and TRBJ1-5; D remains ambiguous. The TCR sequence derives from a man aged 18 to 29 with Graves' hyperthyroidism. Sequencing used blood. The CDR3 sequence is CAWTWQYSNQPQHF. The CDR3 bases are TGTGCCTGGACCTGGCAATATAGCAATCAGCCCCAGCATTTT.